Each of the 32 T cell receptor beta chains below was sequenced from the same sample in a study of blood T cell repertoires in COVID-19. Sequencing used immunoSEQ multiplex PCR; TCRdb keeps in-frame clones, though not all of them. Of roughly 130,000 clones in the sample, approximately 80% are singletons; the top ten hold less than 15%. Sequences were obtained from peripheral blood. The receptor set was obtained from a woman in her sixties with acute or convalescent COVID-19.

The CDR3 bases are TGTGCCAGCAGGGACAGCTCCTATAATTCACCCCTCCACTTT. The encoded protein is CASRDSSYNSPLHF. This chain links TRBV28 with TRBJ1-6; D is perhaps TRBD1 (6 bases). Trimming took off 6 bases at V and 0 bases at J, with 6 bases between the two ends. Germline loops: CDR1 MDHEN, CDR2 SYDVKM. This CDR3 spans 14 amino acids.

The chain carries TRBV24-1 and TRBJ1-2; no definite D call. CDR3 length: 13 amino acids. The V end was cut by 7 bases, the J end by 4 bases, with 12 bases between. Germline V gene data show CDR1 as KGHDR and CDR2 as SFDVKD. As DNA, the CDR3 is TGTGCCACCAGCCTACACGAGGGCTATGGCTACACCTTC. Translating gives CATSLHEGYGYTF.

J is TRBJ1-1 and V is TRBV2, with TRBD1 matching 7 bases. The CDR3 runs to 11 residues. The germline V gene has CDR1 SNHLY and CDR2 FYNNEI. Trimming took 8 bases from V and 8 from J; bases not matched to a gene: 5. The CDR3 protein is CASDLQGEAFF. DNA for the CDR3: TGTGCCAGCGATTTACAGGGGGAAGCTTTCTTT.

This sequence joins TRBV6-5 and TRBJ2-1; weak D call: TRBD2 (6 bases). This CDR3 contains 10 residues. CDR1 is MNHEY, CDR2 SVGAGI, per germline. The V end lost 8 bases, the J end lost 8 bases, and 7 bases lay between the germline ends. In DNA, the CDR3 is TGTGCCAGCTGGGACTATGAGCAGTTCTTC. This codes for CASWDYEQFF.

The chain uses TRBV18 and TRBJ1-2; 8 nucleotides agree with TRBD1. V lost 6 bases and J lost 0; bases outside the gene matches: 9. Germline V gives CDR1 KGHSH, CDR2 LQKENI. The CDR3 spans 16 residues. The CDR3 loop is CASSGTGGSSNYGYTF. The DNA of the CDR3 is TGTGCCAGCTCGGGTACAGGGGGATCTTCTAACTATGGCTACACCTTC. The full variable domain, in which reference TRBV18 and TRBJ1-2 provide the parts outside the CDR3, is NAGVMQNPRHLVRRRGQEARLRCSPMKGHSHVYWYRQLPEEGLKFMVYLQKENIIDESGMPKERFSAEFPKEGPSILRIQQVVRGDSAAYFCASSGTGGSSNYGYTFGSGTRLTVV.

The rearrangement uses TRBV7-2 and TRBJ2-1; TRBD2 might be the D (5 bases). CDR1 is SGHTA, CDR2 FQGNSA, per germline. Between the trimmed V and J ends, which lost 6 bases and 0 bases, there was a span of 12 bases. The CDR3 sequence is 15 residues long. CDR3 DNA: TGTGCCAGCAGGGCGGGCCTTTCCTCCTACAATGAGCAGTTCTTC. Protein sequence: CASRAGLSSYNEQFF.

This clone was seen a few times. The V gene is TRBV7-9, the J gene TRBJ2-3; 9 bases fit TRBD2. The length of the CDR3 is 14 residues. Germline V gene lookup returns CDR1 SEHNR and CDR2 FQNEAQ (reference sequence). J gave up 6 bases and V 5 bases, and 6 bases lay outside the gene matches. The CDR3 loop is CASSQAGLADTQYF. The CDR3 DNA reads TGTGCCAGCAGCCAAGCCGGACTAGCGGATACGCAGTATTTT. Filled out from reference TRBV7-9 and TRBJ2-3, the complete variable domain reads DTGVSQNPRHKITKRGQNVTFRCDPISEHNRLYWYRQTLGQGPEFLTYFQNEAQLEKSRLLSDRFSAERPKGSFSTLEIQRTEQGDSAMYLCASSQAGLADTQYFGPGTRLTVL.

The V gene is TRBV27, the J gene TRBJ1-1; 11 nucleotides match TRBD1. CDR3 length: 14 amino acids. CDR1 and CDR2 from the germline V gene are MNHEY and SMNVEV (reference sequence). J was trimmed by 4 bases and V by 4 bases; bases with no gene match: 2. The CDR3 DNA reads as TGTGCCAGCAGTTCCGGGACAGGGGGCACTGAAGCTTTCTTT. This gives the protein CASSSGTGGTEAFF.

The chain combines TRBV5-1 with TRBJ1-1; no clear D gene. V lost 0 bases, J lost 6 bases, and 12 bases lay in between. CDR3 length: 14 residues. Germline V gene lookup returns CDR1 SGHRS and CDR2 YFSETQ. Here the CDR3 reads CASSLERGAPEAFF. The CDR3 nucleotides read TGCGCCAGCAGCTTGGAACGAGGTGCCCCTGAAGCTTTCTTT.

The V and J genes are TRBV19 and TRBJ2-7; 10 nucleotides agree with TRBD1. CDR3 length equals 17 residues. Germline assignment: CDR1 LNHDA and CDR2 SQIVND (reference sequence). V lost 6 bases to trimming and J lost 4 bases; unmatched junction nucleotides: 15. In DNA form, the CDR3 reads TGTGCCAGTAGAGATATACCGGACAGGGGGAATTTATACGAGCAGTACTTC. It encodes CASRDIPDRGNLYEQYF.

The gene calls are TRBV7-7 and TRBJ2-5; D possibly corresponds to TRBD2 (5 bases). Germline V gives CDR1 SSHAT, CDR2 FNYEAQ (reference sequence). The CDR3 is made up of 13 amino acids. V lost 5 bases and J lost 4, with 11 bases in between. CDR3 amino acids: CASSPSGSETQYF. The CDR3 bases are TGTGCCAGCAGCCCCAGCGGTTCAGAGACCCAGTACTTC.

This chain uses TRBV29-1 with TRBJ2-5, with TRBD2 matching over 8 bases. The CDR3 contains 12 residues. Germline trimming cut 7 bases from V and 2 bases from J; bases unmatched to any gene: 3. The germline V gene encodes CDR1 SQVTM and CDR2 ANQGSEA. In DNA, the CDR3 is TGCAGCGCAACTAGCGGTCAAGAGACCCAGTACTTC. Its protein is CSATSGQETQYF.

The rearrangement joins TRBV7-7 to TRBJ2-7, with 12 bases that match TRBD1. Germline V gene lookup returns CDR1 SSHAT and CDR2 FNYEAQ (reference sequence). The CDR3 totals 15 residues. V dropped 5 bases and J dropped 4; count of bases not matched to a gene: 6. In DNA, the CDR3 is TGTGCCAGCAGCCTGGGACAGGGGGCGTTGTACGAGCAGTACTTC. It is translated as CASSLGQGALYEQYF.

The genes are TRBV27 and TRBJ2-3; the D is unclear. Germline CDR1 and CDR2: MNHEY and SMNVEV (reference sequence). The CDR3 totals 12 residues. The V end was cut by 5 bases, the J end by 0 bases, with 3 bases between. The chain's CDR3 is CASSQSTDTQYF. DNA of the CDR3: TGTGCCAGCAGTCAGAGCACAGATACGCAGTATTTT.

The chain employs TRBV6-5 and TRBJ1-2, with TRBD1 as a possible D gene (6 bases). Trimming removed 0 bases from V and 3 bases from J, with 11 bases in between. From germline, CDR1 is MNHEY and CDR2 SVGAGI. The CDR3 spans 15 residues. Here the CDR3 reads CASSYSIWTDYGYTF. The CDR3 DNA reads TGTGCCAGCAGTTACTCGATCTGGACAGACTATGGCTACACCTTC.

V gene TRBV7-3 combines with J gene TRBJ2-7, with 8 bases lining up with TRBD2. Unmatched junction bases numbered 9, after V lost 4 bases and J lost 7 bases. Germline V lookup: CDR1 SGHTA, CDR2 FQGTGA. This CDR3 is 14 amino acids long. CDR3 in amino acids: CASSSGGGSGEQYF. The CDR3 DNA reads TGTGCCAGCAGCTCGGGAGGGGGATCGGGTGAGCAGTACTTC.

This clone was found once. The V call is TRBV19, the J call TRBJ2-7; 11 bases fit TRBD1. Germline lookup yields CDR1 LNHDA and CDR2 SQIVND (reference sequence). V trimming: 2 bases; J trimming: 5 bases; junction bases outside the gene matches: 2. The CDR3 sequence is 14 residues long. CDR3 protein: CASSIQGQGDEQYF. CDR3 DNA: TGTGCCAGTAGTATACAGGGACAGGGGGACGAGCAGTACTTC.

The chain employs TRBV18 and TRBJ2-6; D remains ambiguous. V was clipped by 6 bases and J by 0 bases, with 3 bases between them. This CDR3 region has 13 residues. CDR1 and CDR2 (germline): KGHSH, LQKENI. CDR3 region: CASSISGANVLTF. The CDR3 DNA reads as TGTGCCAGCTCCATCTCTGGGGCCAACGTCCTGACTTTC.

The genes are TRBV30 and TRBJ1-1; 7 bases match TRBD1. Germline V gives CDR1 GTSNPN, CDR2 SVGIG (reference sequence). The V segment lost 0 bases and the J segment 5 bases; nucleotides outside the gene matches: 6. The CDR3 sequence is 14 residues long. CDR3 sequence reads: CAWSVQGRGTEAFF. DNA for the CDR3: TGTGCCTGGAGTGTACAGGGGAGAGGAACTGAAGCTTTCTTT.

The V call is TRBV6-5, the J call TRBJ1-3, with TRBD1 matching 8 bases. The CDR3 is 14 residues long. V lost 7 bases, J lost 4 bases, and 6 bases stayed unmatched. From germline, CDR1 is MNHEY and CDR2 SVGAGI. The CDR3 coding sequence is TGTGCCAGCAAGTCAGGGGGCTTCGGAAACACCATATATTTT. Amino acids: CASKSGGFGNTIYF.

The chain couples TRBV5-1 to TRBJ1-1, with D possibly matching TRBD1 (5 bases). V shed 4 bases and J shed 1 base, with 11 bases lying between them. CDR3 length: 14 residues. Germline lookup yields CDR1 SGHRS and CDR2 YFSETQ. The CDR3 nucleotides are TGCGCCAGCAGCCCCCAGGGAAAGAACACTGAAGCTTTCTTT. Protein: CASSPQGKNTEAFF.

CDR3 protein: CASSEYVRNANYGYTF. CDR3 coding DNA: TGTGCCAGCAGTGAATATGTGAGGAATGCTAACTATGGCTACACCTTC. The chain is built from TRBV6-1 and TRBJ1-2, with no clear D. In germline, CDR1 is MNHNS, CDR2 SASEGT. The V gene lost 2 bases and the J gene lost 0 bases, with 13 bases spanning the gap. The CDR3 is made up of 16 amino acids.

The CDR3 is CAISEGTEAFF. The CDR3 nucleotides read TGTGCCATCAGTGAGGGCACAGAAGCTTTCTTT. This rearrangement joins TRBV10-3 to TRBJ1-1; D unresolved. Germline V gene data show CDR1 as ENHRY and CDR2 as SYGVKD. V shed 2 bases and J shed 8 bases, with 6 bases lying between them. The CDR3 consists of 11 residues.

The rearrangement joins TRBV5-1 to TRBJ2-7; 7 bases line up with TRBD2. With V trimmed by 7 bases and J by 2 bases, 3 bases remained unmatched. The germline CDR1 and CDR2 sequences are SGHRS and YFSETQ. CDR3 length: 12 amino acids. CDR3 in amino acids: CASGGETYEQYF. CDR3 nucleotides: TGCGCCAGCGGGGGGGAGACCTACGAGCAGTACTTC.

The CDR3: CASSQEGGPNGYGYTF. CDR3 coding DNA: TGCGCCAGCAGCCAAGAAGGGGGCCCGAATGGCTATGGCTACACCTTC. The chain joins TRBV4-1 to TRBJ1-2; TRBD1 matches at 7 bases. Trimming took 0 bases from V and 4 from J; bases not matched to a gene: 8. The CDR3 spans 16 residues. Germline values: CDR1 MGHRA, CDR2 YSYEKL.

The rearrangement links TRBV6-5 to TRBJ1-1; 8 positions agree with TRBD1. The CDR3 totals 15 residues. V was pared by 8 bases and J by 2 bases, with 10 bases of the junction left unmatched. Per germline, CDR1 MNHEY and CDR2 SVGAGI. CDR3 nucleotides: TGTGCCAGCGGGTCTGTGCCAGGGGGCAACACTGAAGCTTTCTTT. Translation: CASGSVPGGNTEAFF.

The chain links TRBV19 to TRBJ1-5; a possible D gene is TRBD1 (5 bases). The ends were cut back, 4 bases at V and 2 bases at J, with 15 bases in the middle. Germline lookup yields CDR1 LNHDA and CDR2 SQIVND (reference sequence). This CDR3 contains 16 residues. This CDR3 is CASSKAPGDGNQPQHF. Written as DNA, the CDR3 is TGTGCCAGTAGTAAGGCGCCGGGGGATGGCAATCAGCCCCAGCATTTT.

The chain is built from TRBV15 and TRBJ2-1; possibly TRBD2 for D (5 bases). Per the germline V gene, CDR1 is LNHNV and CDR2 is YYDKDF (reference sequence). V lost 0 bases, J lost 0 bases, and 21 bases lay in between. The CDR3 has 20 amino acids. The CDR3 bases are TGTGCCACCAGCAGAGATCCCAACGTTAAGTTGGGGAGCTCCTACAATGAGCAGTTCTTC. Its protein is CATSRDPNVKLGSSYNEQFF. Filled out from reference TRBV15 and TRBJ2-1, the complete variable domain reads DAMVIQNPRYQVTQFGKPVTLSCSQTLNHNVMYWYQQKSSQAPKLLFHYYDKDFNNEADTPDNFQSRRPNTSFCFLDIRSPGLGDTAMYLCATSRDPNVKLGSSYNEQFFGPGTRLTVL.

The chain employs TRBV7-8 and TRBJ1-2; TRBD1 aligns across 8 bases. V lost 1 base, J lost 10 bases, and 8 bases stayed unmatched. CDR3 size: 14 residues. The germline CDR1 and CDR2 sequences are SGHVS and FQNEAQ. CDR3 nucleotide sequence: TGTGCCAGCAGCTTAGGGACAGGGTTCATAGACTACACCTTC. Amino acid sequence: CASSLGTGFIDYTF.

CDR3 protein: CASSYGQGTEAFF. The DNA for the CDR3 is TGTGCCAGCAGCTATGGACAGGGGACTGAAGCTTTCTTT. V usage is TRBV7-3 and J usage is TRBJ1-1; 9 bases agree with TRBD1. The V and J ends lost 4 bases and 5 bases, in that order; junction bases with no gene match: 2. In germline, CDR1 is SGHTA, CDR2 FQGTGA. The CDR3 runs to 13 residues.

About this clone: Other DNA sequences in this sample translate to the same CDR3. The rearrangement joins TRBV27 to TRBJ2-5; D perhaps matches TRBD1 (7 bases). Deletions cut 3 bases from V and 5 bases from J, with 13 bases between. The CDR3 extends over 14 amino acids. Per germline, CDR1 MNHEY and CDR2 SMNVEV (reference sequence). The CDR3 here is CASSFAGGPETQYF. CDR3 DNA sequence: TGTGCCAGCAGTTTCGCAGGGGGGCCGGAGACCCAGTACTTC.

V usage is TRBV18 and J usage is TRBJ1-1; maybe TRBD1 (5 bases). Trimming left V 6 bases short and J 3 bases short, with 17 bases between. Germline CDR1 reads KGHSH; CDR2 reads LQKENI. The length of the CDR3 is 15 residues. The CDR3 sequence is CASSPGSPEDTEAFF. The DNA for the CDR3 is TGTGCCAGCTCTCCAGGGAGCCCTGAGGACACTGAAGCTTTCTTT.